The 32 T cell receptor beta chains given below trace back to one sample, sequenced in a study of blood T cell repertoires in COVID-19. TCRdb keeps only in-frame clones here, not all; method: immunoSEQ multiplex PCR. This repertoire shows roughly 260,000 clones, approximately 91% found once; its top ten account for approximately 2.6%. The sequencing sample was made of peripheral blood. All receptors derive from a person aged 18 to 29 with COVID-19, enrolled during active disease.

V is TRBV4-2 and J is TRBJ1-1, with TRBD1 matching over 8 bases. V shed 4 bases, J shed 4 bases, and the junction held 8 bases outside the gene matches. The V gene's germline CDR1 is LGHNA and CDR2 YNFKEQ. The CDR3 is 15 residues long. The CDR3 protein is CASSLLQGVGTEAFF. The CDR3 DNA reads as TGTGCCAGCAGCCTACTACAGGGGGTTGGCACTGAAGCTTTCTTT.

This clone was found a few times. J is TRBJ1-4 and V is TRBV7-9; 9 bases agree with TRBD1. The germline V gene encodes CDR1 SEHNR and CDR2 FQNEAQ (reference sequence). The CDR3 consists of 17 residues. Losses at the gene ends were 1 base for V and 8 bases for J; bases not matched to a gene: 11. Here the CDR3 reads CASSLDRPGQGFEKLFF. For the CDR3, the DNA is TGTGCCAGCAGCTTAGATCGTCCGGGACAGGGCTTCGAAAAACTGTTTTTT.

The CDR3 DNA reads TGTGCCAGCAGCTCCCCGTCGGGGGTCTCTGGCTACACCTTC. As protein: CASSSPSGVSGYTF. J is TRBJ1-2 and V is TRBV28; D might be TRBD1 (5 bases). There are 14 residues in the CDR3. Trimming pared 6 bases from V and 7 bases from J, leaving 18 bases between. In germline, CDR1 is MDHEN, CDR2 SYDVKM.

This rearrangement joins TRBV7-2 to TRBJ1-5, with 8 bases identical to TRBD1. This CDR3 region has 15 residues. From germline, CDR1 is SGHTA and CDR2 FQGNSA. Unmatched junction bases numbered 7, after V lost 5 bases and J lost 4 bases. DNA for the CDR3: TGTGCCAGCAGCCCCCGGACAGGGCCGAATCAGCCCCAGCATTTT. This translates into CASSPRTGPNQPQHF.

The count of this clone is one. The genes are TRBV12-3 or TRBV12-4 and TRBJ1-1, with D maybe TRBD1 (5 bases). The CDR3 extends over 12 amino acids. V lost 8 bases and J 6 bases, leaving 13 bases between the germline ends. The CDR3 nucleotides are TGTGCCAGCCGAGACGGCAGGGCTGAAGCTTTCTTT. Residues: CASRDGRAEAFF.

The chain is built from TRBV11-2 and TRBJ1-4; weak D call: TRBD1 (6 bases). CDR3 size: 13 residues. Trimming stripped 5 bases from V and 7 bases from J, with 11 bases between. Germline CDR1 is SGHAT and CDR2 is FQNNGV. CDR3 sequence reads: CASSLSQGEKLFF. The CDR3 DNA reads TGTGCCAGCAGCCTCTCACAGGGTGAAAAACTGTTTTTT.

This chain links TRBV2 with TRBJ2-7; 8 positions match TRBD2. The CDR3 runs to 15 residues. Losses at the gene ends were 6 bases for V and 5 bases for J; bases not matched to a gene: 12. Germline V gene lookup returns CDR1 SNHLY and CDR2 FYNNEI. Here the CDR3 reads CASSPGSGRYDEQYF. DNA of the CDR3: TGTGCCAGCAGCCCGGGGAGCGGGAGATATGACGAGCAGTACTTC.

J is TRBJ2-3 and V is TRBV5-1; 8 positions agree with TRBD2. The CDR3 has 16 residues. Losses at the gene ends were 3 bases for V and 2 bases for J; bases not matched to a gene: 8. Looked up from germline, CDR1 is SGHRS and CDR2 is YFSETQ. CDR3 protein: CASSSSGGLFTDTQYF. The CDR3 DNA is TGCGCCAGCAGCTCCTCGGGGGGGCTCTTCACAGATACGCAGTATTTT. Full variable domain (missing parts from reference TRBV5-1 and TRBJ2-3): KAGVTQTPRYLIKTRGQQVTLSCSPISGHRSVSWYQQTPGQGLQFLFEYFSETQRNKGNFPGRFSGRQFSNSRSEMNVSTLELGDSALYLCASSSSGGLFTDTQYFGPGTRLTVL.

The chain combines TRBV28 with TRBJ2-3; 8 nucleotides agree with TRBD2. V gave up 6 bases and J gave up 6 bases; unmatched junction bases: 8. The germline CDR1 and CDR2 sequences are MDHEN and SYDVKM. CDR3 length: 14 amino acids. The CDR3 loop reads CASSQSGSSDTQYF. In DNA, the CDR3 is TGTGCCAGCAGCCAAAGCGGGAGCTCGGATACGCAGTATTTT.

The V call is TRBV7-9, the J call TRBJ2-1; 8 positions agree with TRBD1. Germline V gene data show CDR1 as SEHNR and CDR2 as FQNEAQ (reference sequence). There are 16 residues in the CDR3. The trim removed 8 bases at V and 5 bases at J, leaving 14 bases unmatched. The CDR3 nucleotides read TGTGCCAGCTCGCTTTACGGGACAGGAATCGACAATGAGCAGTTCTTC. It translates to CASSLYGTGIDNEQFF.

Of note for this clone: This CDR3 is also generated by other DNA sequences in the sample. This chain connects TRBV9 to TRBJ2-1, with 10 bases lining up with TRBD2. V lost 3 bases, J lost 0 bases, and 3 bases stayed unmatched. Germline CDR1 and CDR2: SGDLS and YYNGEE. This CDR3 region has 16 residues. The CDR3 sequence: CASSALAGGSYNEQFF. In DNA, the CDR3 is TGTGCCAGCAGCGCCTTAGCGGGGGGCTCCTACAATGAGCAGTTCTTC.

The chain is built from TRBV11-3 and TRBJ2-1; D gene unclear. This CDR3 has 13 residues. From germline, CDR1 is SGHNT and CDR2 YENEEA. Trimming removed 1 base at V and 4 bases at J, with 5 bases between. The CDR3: CASSLALYNEQFF. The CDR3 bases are TGTGCCAGCAGCTTAGCTTTATACAATGAGCAGTTCTTC. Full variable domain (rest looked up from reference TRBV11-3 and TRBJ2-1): EAGVVQSPRYKIIEKKQPVAFWCNPISGHNTLYWYLQNLGQGPELLIRYENEEAVDDSQLPKDRFSAERLKGVDSTLKIQPAELGDSAVYLCASSLALYNEQFFGPGTRLTVL.

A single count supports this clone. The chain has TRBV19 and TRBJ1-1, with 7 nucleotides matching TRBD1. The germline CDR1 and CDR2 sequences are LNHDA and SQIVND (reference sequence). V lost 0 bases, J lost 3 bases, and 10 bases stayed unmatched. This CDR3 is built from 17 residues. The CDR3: CASSIDRNRGTHTEAFF. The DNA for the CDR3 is TGTGCCAGTAGTATAGACCGTAACAGGGGAACCCACACTGAAGCTTTCTTT. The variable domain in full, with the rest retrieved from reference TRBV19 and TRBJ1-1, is DGGITQSPKYLFRKEGQNVTLSCEQNLNHDAMYWYRQDPGQGLRLIYYSQIVNDFQKGDIAEGYSVSREKKESFPLTVTSAQKNPTAFYLCASSIDRNRGTHTEAFFGQGTRLTVV.

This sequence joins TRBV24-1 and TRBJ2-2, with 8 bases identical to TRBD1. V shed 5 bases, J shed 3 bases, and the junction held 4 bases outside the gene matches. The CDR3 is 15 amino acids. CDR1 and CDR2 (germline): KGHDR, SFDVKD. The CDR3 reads CATSGQDRDTGELFF. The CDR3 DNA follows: TGTGCCACCAGTGGTCAGGACAGGGACACCGGGGAGCTGTTTTTT.

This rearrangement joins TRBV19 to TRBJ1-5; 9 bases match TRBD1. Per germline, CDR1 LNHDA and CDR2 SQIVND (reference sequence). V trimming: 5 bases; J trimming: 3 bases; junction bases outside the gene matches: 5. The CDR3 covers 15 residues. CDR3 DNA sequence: TGTGCCAGTAGTGCGGGACAGGGTTTCAATCAGCCCCAGCATTTT. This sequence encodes CASSAGQGFNQPQHF.

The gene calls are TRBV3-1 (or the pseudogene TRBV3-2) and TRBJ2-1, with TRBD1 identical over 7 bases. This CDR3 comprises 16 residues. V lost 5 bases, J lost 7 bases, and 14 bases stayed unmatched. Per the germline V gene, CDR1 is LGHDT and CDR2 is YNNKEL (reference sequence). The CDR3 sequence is CASSGQGGPLRNEQFF. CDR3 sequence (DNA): TGTGCCAGCAGCGGTCAAGGGGGCCCTTTACGGAATGAGCAGTTCTTC.

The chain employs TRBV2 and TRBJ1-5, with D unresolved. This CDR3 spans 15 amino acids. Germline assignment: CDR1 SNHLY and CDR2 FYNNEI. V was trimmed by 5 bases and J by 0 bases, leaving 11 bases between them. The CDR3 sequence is CASSPLGSSNQPQHF. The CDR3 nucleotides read TGTGCCAGCAGTCCCCTGGGGAGTAGCAATCAGCCCCAGCATTTT.

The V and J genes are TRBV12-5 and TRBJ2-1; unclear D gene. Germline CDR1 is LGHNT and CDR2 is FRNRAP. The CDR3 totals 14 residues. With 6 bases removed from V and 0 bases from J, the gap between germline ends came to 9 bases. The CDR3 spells CASGDSSSYNEQFF. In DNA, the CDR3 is TGTGCTAGTGGAGACTCGAGCTCCTACAATGAGCAGTTCTTC.

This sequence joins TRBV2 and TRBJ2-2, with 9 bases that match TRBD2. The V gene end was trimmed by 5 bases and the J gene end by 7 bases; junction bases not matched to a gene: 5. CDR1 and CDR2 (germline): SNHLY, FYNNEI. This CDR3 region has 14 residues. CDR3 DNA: TGTGCCAGCAGTCGACTAGCGGAGGGCGGGGAGCTGTTTTTT. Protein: CASSRLAEGGELFF. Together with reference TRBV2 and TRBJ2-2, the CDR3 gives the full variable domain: EPEVTQTPSHQVTQMGQEVILRCVPISNHLYFYWYRQILGQKVEFLVSFYNNEISEKSEIFDDQFSVERPDGSNFTLKIRSTKLEDSAMYFCASSRLAEGGELFFGEGSRLTVL.

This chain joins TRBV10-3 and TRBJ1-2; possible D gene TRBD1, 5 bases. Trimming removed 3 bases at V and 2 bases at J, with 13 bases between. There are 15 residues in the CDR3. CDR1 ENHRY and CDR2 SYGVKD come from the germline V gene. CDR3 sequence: CAISDSLAGNYGYTF. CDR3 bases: TGTGCCATCAGTGACTCCCTGGCAGGGAACTATGGCTACACCTTC.

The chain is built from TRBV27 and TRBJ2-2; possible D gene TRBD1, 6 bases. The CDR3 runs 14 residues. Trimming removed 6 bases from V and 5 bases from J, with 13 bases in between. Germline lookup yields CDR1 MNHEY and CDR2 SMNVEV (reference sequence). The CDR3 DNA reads TGTGCCAGCAGACAGGGAGTCCGGACCGGGGAGCTGTTTTTT. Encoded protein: CASRQGVRTGELFF.

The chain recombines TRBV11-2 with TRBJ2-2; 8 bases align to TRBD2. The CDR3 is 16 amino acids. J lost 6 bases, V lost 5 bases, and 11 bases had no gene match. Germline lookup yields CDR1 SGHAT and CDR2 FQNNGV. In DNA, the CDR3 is TGTGCCAGCAGCCGGCACGGGAGGGCCGGCTCCGGGGAGCTGTTTTTT. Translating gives CASSRHGRAGSGELFF.

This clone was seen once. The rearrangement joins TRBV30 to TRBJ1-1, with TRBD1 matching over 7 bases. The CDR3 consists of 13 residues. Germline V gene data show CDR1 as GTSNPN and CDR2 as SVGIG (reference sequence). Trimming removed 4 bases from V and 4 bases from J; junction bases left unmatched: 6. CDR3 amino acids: CAWKLTGATEAFF. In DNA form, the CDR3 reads TGTGCCTGGAAGCTCACAGGGGCCACTGAAGCTTTCTTT.

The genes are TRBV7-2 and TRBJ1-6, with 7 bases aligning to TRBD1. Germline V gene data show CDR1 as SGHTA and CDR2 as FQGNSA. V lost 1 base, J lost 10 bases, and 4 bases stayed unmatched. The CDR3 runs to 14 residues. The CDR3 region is CASSLGGGGSPLHF. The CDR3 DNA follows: TGTGCCAGCAGCTTAGGAGGGGGCGGGTCACCCCTCCACTTT.

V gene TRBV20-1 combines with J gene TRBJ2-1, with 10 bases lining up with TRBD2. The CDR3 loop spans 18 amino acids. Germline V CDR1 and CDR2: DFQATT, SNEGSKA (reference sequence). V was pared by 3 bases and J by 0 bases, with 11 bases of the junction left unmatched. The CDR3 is CSASTGLATTSSYNEQFF. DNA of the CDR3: TGCAGTGCTAGTACGGGACTAGCGACAACAAGCTCCTACAATGAGCAGTTCTTC.

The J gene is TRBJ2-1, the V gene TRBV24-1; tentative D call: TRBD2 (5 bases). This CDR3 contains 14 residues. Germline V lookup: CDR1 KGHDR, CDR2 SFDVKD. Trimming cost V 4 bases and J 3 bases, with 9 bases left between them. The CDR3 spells CATSEGEYYNEQFF. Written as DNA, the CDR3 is TGTGCCACCAGTGAGGGAGAGTACTACAATGAGCAGTTCTTC.

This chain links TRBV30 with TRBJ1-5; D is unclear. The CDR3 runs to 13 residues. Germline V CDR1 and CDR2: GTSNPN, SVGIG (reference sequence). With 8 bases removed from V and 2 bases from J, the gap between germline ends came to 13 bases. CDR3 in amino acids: CALGREGNQPQHF. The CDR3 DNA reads TGTGCCCTAGGAAGGGAGGGCAATCAGCCCCAGCATTTT.

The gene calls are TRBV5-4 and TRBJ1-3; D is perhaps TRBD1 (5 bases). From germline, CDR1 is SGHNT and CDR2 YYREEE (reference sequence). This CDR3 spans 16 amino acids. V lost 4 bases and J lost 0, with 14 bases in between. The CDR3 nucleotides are TGTGCCAGCAGCCGGGGGGGGATCAGCTCTGGAAACACCATATATTTT. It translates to CASSRGGISSGNTIYF.

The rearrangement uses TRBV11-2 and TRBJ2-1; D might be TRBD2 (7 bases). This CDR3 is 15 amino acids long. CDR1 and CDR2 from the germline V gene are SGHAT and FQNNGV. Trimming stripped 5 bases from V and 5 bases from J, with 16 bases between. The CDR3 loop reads CASSQGLAVNNEQFF. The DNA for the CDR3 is TGTGCCAGCAGCCAGGGGCTAGCGGTAAACAATGAGCAGTTCTTC.

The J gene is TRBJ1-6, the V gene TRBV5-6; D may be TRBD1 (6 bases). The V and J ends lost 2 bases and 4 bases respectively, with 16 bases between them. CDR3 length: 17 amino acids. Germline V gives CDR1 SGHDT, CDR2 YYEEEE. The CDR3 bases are TGTGCCAGCAGCTTCAGAACGGGGGGCAGTTATAATTCACCCCTCCACTTT. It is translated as CASSFRTGGSYNSPLHF.

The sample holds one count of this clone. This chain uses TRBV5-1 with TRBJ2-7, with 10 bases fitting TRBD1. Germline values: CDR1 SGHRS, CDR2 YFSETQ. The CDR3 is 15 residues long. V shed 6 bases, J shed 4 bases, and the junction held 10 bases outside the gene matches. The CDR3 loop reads CASTFGGTGVYEQYF. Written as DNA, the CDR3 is TGCGCCAGCACTTTTGGGGGGACAGGGGTATACGAGCAGTACTTC.

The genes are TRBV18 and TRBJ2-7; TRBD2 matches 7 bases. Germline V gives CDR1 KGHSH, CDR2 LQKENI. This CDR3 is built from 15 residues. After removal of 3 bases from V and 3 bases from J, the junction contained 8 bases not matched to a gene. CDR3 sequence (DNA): TGTGCCAGCTCACCTCGGCTAGCGGAGAACTACGAGCAGTACTTC. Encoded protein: CASSPRLAENYEQYF.